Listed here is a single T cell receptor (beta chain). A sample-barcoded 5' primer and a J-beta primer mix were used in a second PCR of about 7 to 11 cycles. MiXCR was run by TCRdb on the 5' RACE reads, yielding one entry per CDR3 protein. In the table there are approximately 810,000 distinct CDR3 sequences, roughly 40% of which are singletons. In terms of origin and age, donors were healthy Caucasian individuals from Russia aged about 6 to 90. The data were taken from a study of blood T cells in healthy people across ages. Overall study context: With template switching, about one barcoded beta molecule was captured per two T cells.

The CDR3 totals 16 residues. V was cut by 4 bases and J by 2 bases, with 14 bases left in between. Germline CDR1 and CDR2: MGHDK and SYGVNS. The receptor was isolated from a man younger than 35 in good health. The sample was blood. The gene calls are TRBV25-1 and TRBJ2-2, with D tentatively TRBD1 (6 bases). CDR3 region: CASSGRDNDNTGELFF. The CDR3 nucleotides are TGTGCCAGCAGTGGTAGGGACAACGACAACACCGGGGAGCTGTTTTTT.